The clone carrying this TCR beta chain was counted at least ten times. Its specificity is unknown. The CDR3 is made up of 17 amino acids. V lost 4 bases and J lost 1, with 19 bases in between. Germline V lookup: CDR1 SEHNR, CDR2 FQNEAQ (reference sequence). These data are taken from a study of HIV-infected patients and healthy controls. No cell fractionation was done, so the repertoire covers all unsorted peripheral blood T cells. The study, taken as a whole, reports: HIV-infected repertoires had significantly higher mean Gini indices than controls, possibly reflecting oligoclonality. Apparent post-therapy Gini recovery among HIV-infected patients was not reproduced with size-matched repertoires.

cDNA was made from about 500 ng RNA using alpha and beta constant primers. Using multiplexing indices, alpha and beta chain libraries were generated apart by chain-specific third strand synthesis. Each cDNA molecule was barcoded, and a single primer pair amplified each chain. TCRdb reanalysed the 5' RACE reads using MiXCR and keeps one entry per CDR3 protein. The table records about 17,000 distinct CDR3 sequences, 9.5% to 13% of them present only once. The receptor comes from an adult in good health. V usage is TRBV7-9 and J usage is TRBJ2-5; D remains unclear. Material for sequencing was blood. The CDR3 protein is CASSSSRAAPGQETQYF. The CDR3, as DNA: TGTGCCAGCAGCTCCTCCCGGGCGGCCCCCGGCCAAGAGACCCAGTACTTC.